The clone carrying this TCR beta chain was seen just once. Its antigen is not identified. The data originate from a study of cytomegalovirus exposure and HLA in healthy donors. The validation cohort, a group of under 150 subjects, included the donors and was separate from the roughly 700-subject first cohort. Using immunoSEQ multiplex PCR, the repertoire was profiled, and TCRdb retains in-frame clones only, with some absent. The sample includes 90,000 to 150,000 clones, about 88% seen only once; the top ten take approximately 4.5%. The CDR3 is 14 residues long. V lost 3 bases, J lost 1 base, and 10 bases lay in between. In germline, CDR1 is MNHNS, CDR2 SASEGT. Findings and limits, study-wide: It was approximately 150 TCR beta chains that were listed as cytomegalovirus-associated.

V and J are TRBV6-1 and TRBJ2-7; D possibly corresponds to TRBD2 (6 bases). The sequence came from a man aged 18 to 29 in good health and CMV-seropositive. Specimen: PBMCs. The CDR3 DNA sequence: TGTGCCAGCAGTGAGGGGGGAGAATCCTACGAGCAGTACTTC. This encodes CASSEGGESYEQYF.